This TCR beta chain came from a study of Siglec-9 on CD8 T cells in melanoma (dated by TCRdb to between 2018 and 2021). Context from the whole study: The study investigated Siglec-9 expression on CD8+ T cells and the role of Siglec-9 in regulating T cells in the melanoma tumor microenvironment.

On the study overall, not on this receptor specifically: Siglec-9 was reported to mark and regulate an effector memory CD8+ T-cell subset that appeared to accumulate within melanoma tumors.

The method behind the library was the immunoSEQ multiplex PCR assay. Imported from immuneACCESS, the table was reduced by TCRdb to in-frame sequences with V and J called. These copies leave out some clones; in studies compared against another copy, an unresolved V gene accounts for under half, and the cause of the remainder is not known. The sample yields 25,000 to 30,000 clones; 80% were counted once. Jointly, the top ten make up around 5.5% of the sample. As regards this clone: The target of this receptor is not known. Nothing much larger sits one base from this clone, and base qualities are not available.

Including cysteine and phenylalanine, the CDR3 has 14 amino acids. CDR3 DNA is the only sequence kept; it has 42 bases, read in frame from the first base. The V end loses 3 bases and the J end loses 9 bases, and a stretch of 12 bases separates them. CDR1 and CDR2, looked up from the germline V gene, are MDHEN and SYDVKM. The sequence was collected from a human donor in good health. This receptor chain uses TRBV28 and TRBJ1-6; the best D guess is TRBD1, with 6 bases matching. Sequenced input: Siglec-9- CD8+ T cells sorted from blood. The sample's cell subset or site label, decoded: CD8 T cells lacking Siglec-9. At the DNA level, the sequence is TGTGCCAGCAGTTTGAACAGGGCAGTTTCACCCCTCCACTTT. It specifies CASSLNRAVSPLHF.